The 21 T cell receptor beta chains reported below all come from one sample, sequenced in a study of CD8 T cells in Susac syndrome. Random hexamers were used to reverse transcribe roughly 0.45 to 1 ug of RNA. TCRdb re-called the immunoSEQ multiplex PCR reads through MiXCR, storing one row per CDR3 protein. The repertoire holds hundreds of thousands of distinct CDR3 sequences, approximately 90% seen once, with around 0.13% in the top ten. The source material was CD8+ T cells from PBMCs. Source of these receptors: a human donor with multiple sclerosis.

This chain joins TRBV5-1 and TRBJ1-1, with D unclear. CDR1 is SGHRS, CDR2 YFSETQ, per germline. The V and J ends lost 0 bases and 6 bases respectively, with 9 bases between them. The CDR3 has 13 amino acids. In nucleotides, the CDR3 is TGCGCCAGCAGCTTGGCCGGGATGTCTGAAGCTTTCTTT. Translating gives CASSLAGMSEAFF.

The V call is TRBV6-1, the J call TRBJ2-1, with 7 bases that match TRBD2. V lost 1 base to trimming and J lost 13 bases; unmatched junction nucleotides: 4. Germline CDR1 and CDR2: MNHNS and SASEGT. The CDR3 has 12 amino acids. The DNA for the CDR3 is TGTGCCAGCAGTGAAGTTGGGGGGGACCAGTTCTTC. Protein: CASSEVGGDQFF.

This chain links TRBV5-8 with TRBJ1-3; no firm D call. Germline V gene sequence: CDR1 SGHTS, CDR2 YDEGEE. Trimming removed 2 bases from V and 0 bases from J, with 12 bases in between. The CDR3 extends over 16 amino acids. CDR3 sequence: CASSFTVAFSGNTIYF. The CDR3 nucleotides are TGTGCCAGCAGCTTCACAGTTGCCTTCTCTGGAAACACCATATATTTT.

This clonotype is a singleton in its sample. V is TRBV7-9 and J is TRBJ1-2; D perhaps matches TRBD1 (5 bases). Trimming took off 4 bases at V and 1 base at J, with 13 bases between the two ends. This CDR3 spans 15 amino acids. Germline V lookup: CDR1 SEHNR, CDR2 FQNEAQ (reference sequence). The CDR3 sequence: CASSWAGPLNYGYTF. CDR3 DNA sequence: TGTGCCAGCAGCTGGGCAGGGCCACTTAACTATGGCTACACCTTC.

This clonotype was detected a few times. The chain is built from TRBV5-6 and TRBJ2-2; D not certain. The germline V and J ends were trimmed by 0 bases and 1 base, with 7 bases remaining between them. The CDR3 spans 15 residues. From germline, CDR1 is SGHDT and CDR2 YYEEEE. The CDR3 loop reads CASSLVAGNTGELFF. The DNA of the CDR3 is TGTGCCAGCAGCTTGGTTGCTGGGAACACCGGGGAGCTGTTTTTT.

CDR3 sequence reads: CASSPQGVRTEAFF. As DNA, the CDR3 is TGTGCCAGCAGTCCCCAGGGGGTACGCACTGAAGCTTTCTTT. This chain uses TRBV6-5 with TRBJ1-1; 7 bases agree with TRBD1. Germline lookup yields CDR1 MNHEY and CDR2 SVGAGI. CDR3 length: 14 amino acids. V shed 5 bases, J shed 4 bases, and the junction held 7 bases outside the gene matches.

The CDR3 loop is CASSLYVGNQPQHF. CDR3 DNA: TGTGCCAGCAGCTTATATGTCGGAAATCAGCCCCAGCATTTT. This rearrangement joins TRBV7-2 to TRBJ1-5; no reliable D call. V was shortened by 2 bases and J by 4 bases, with 9 bases between the two germline ends. Germline CDR1 reads SGHTA; CDR2 reads FQGNSA. This CDR3 region has 14 residues.

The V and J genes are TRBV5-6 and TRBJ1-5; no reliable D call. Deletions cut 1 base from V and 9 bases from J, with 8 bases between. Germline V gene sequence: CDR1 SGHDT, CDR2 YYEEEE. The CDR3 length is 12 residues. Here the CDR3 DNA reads TGTGCCAGCAGCTTGAGCGTCGGGCCCCAGCATTTT. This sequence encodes CASSLSVGPQHF.

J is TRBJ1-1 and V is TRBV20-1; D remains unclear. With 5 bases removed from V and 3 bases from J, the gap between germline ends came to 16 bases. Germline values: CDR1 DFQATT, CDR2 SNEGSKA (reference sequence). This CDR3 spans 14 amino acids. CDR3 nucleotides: TGCAGTGCTCCTTCCGACGGTGGAGACACTGAAGCTTTCTTT. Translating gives CSAPSDGGDTEAFF.

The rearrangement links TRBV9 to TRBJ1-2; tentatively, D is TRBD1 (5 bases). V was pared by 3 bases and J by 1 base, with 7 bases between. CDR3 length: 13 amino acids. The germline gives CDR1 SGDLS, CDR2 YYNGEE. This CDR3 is CASSGGGNYGYTF. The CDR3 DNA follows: TGTGCCAGCAGCGGGGGGGGTAACTATGGCTACACCTTC.

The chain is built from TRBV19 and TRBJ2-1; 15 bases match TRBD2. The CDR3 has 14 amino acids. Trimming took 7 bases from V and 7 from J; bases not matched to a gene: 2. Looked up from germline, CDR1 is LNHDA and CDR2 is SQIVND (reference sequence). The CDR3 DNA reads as TGTGCCAGTATGGGACTAGCGGGGGGAAATGAGCAGTTCTTC. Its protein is CASMGLAGGNEQFF.

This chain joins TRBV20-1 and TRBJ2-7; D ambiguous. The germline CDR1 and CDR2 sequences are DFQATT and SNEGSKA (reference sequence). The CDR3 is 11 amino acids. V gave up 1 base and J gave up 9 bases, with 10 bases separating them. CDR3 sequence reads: CSARALPGQYF. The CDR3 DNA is TGCAGTGCTAGAGCTCTACCGGGGCAGTACTTC.

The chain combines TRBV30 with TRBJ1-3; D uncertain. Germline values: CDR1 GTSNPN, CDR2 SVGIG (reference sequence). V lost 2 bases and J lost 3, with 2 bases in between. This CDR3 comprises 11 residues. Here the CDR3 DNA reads TGTGCCTGGAGTATTGGAAACACCATATATTTT. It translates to CAWSIGNTIYF. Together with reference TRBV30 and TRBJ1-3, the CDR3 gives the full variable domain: SQTIHQWPATLVQPVGSPLSLECTVEGTSNPNLYWYRQAAGRGLQLLFYSVGIGQISSEVPQNLSASRPQDRQFILSSKKLLLSDSGFYLCAWSIGNTIYFGEGSWLTVV.

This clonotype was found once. The CDR3 DNA follows: TGCGCCAGTTCGACTAGCGGGGAAGAGCAGTACTTC. Translating gives CASSTSGEEQYF. The chain has TRBV5-1 and TRBJ2-7; TRBD2 agrees at 11 bases. Trimming cost V 8 bases and J 7 bases; bases outside gene matches: 5. The CDR3 is 12 amino acids. Germline CDR1 and CDR2: SGHRS and YFSETQ. Full variable domain (missing parts from reference TRBV5-1 and TRBJ2-7): KAGVTQTPRYLIKTRGQQVTLSCSPISGHRSVSWYQQTPGQGLQFLFEYFSETQRNKGNFPGRFSGRQFSNSRSEMNVSTLELGDSALYLCASSTSGEEQYFGPGTRLTVT.

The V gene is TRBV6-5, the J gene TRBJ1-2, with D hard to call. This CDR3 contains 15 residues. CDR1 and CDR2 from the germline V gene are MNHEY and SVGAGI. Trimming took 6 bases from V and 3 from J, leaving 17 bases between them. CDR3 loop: CASSATAPTYYGYTF. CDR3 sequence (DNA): TGTGCCAGCAGCGCGACTGCGCCAACCTACTATGGCTACACCTTC.

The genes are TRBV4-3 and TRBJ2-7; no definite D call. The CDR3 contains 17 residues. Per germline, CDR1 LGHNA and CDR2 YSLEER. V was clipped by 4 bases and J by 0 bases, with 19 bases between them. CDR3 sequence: CASSRTYREVLSYEQYF. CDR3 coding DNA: TGCGCCAGCAGCCGTACCTACCGAGAGGTACTCTCCTACGAGCAGTACTTC.

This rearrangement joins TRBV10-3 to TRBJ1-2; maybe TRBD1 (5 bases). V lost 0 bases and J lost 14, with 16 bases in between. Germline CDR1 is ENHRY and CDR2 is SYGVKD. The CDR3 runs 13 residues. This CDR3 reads CAISESPGQPQTF. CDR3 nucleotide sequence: TGTGCCATCAGTGAGTCCCCCGGACAACCCCAGACCTTC.

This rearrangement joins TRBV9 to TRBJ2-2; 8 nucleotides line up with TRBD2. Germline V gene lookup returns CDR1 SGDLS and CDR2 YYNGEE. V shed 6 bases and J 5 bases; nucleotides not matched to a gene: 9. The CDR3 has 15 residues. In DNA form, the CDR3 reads TGTGCCAGCACCTCGGGCGGGGGGCTTACCGGGGAGCTGTTTTTT. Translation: CASTSGGGLTGELFF.

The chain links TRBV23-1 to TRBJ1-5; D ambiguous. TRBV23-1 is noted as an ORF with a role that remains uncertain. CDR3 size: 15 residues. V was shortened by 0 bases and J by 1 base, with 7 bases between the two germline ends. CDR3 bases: TGCGCCAGCAGTCAATCGCCGGAAAGCAATCAGCCCCAGCATTTT. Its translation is CASSQSPESNQPQHF.

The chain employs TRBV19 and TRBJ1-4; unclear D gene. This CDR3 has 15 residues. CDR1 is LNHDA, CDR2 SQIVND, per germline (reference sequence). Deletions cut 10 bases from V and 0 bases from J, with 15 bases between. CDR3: CATSLEPATNEKLFF. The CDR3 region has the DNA TGTGCCACTTCCTTAGAACCGGCAACTAATGAAAAACTGTTTTTT.

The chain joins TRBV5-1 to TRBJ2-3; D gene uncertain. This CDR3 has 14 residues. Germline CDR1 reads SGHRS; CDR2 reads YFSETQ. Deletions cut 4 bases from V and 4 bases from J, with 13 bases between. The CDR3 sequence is CASSPWTRADTQYF. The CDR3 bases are TGCGCCAGCAGCCCGTGGACCCGGGCAGATACGCAGTATTTT. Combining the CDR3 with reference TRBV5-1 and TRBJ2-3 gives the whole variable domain KAGVTQTPRYLIKTRGQQVTLSCSPISGHRSVSWYQQTPGQGLQFLFEYFSETQRNKGNFPGRFSGRQFSNSRSEMNVSTLELGDSALYLCASSPWTRADTQYFGPGTRLTVL.